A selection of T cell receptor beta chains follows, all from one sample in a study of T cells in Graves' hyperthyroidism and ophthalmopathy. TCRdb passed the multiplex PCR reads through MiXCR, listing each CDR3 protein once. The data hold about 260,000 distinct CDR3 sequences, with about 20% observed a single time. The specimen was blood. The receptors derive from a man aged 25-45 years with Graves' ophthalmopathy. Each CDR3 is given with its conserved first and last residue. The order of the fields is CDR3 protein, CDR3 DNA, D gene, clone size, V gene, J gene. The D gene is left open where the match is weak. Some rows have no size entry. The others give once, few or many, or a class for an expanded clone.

cdr3_aa: CSAGDRGINEKLFF
cdr3_nt: TGCAGTGCTGGGGACAGGGGGATTAATGAAAAACTGTTTTTT
d_call: TRBD1
clone_size: few
v_call: TRBV20-1
j_call: TRBJ1-4

cdr3_aa: CASSEWDRGSYEQYF
cdr3_nt: TGTGCCAGCAGTGAATGGGACAGGGGCTCCTACGAGCAGTACTTC
d_call: TRBD1
clone_size: NA
v_call: TRBV6-9
j_call: TRBJ2-7

cdr3_aa: CASSPSRGAETQYF
cdr3_nt: TGTGCCAGCAGTCCATCCCGGGGCGCGGAGACCCAGTACTTC
d_call: NA
clone_size: many
v_call: TRBV12-3/TRBV12-4
j_call: TRBJ2-5

cdr3_aa: CSVEAASGREQYF
cdr3_nt: TGCAGCGTTGAAGCGGCTAGCGGGAGGGAGCAGTATTTT
d_call: TRBD2
clone_size: NA
v_call: TRBV29-1
j_call: TRBJ2-3

cdr3_aa: CASRYGRDQPQHF
cdr3_nt: TGTGCCAGCAGGTACGGGAGGGATCAGCCCCAGCATTTT
d_call: NA
clone_size: many
v_call: TRBV28
j_call: TRBJ1-5

cdr3_aa: CASSLGTGGSDTQYF
cdr3_nt: TGTGCCAGCTCACTCGGGACAGGGGGCTCAGATACGCAGTATTTT
d_call: TRBD1
clone_size: NA
v_call: TRBV18
j_call: TRBJ2-3

cdr3_aa: CASSFTVQETQYF
cdr3_nt: TGCGCCAGCAGCTTCACGGTACAAGAGACCCAGTACTTC
d_call: NA
clone_size: NA
v_call: TRBV5-1
j_call: TRBJ2-5

cdr3_aa: CASSFGRRETLHF
cdr3_nt: TGTGCCAGCAGCTTTGGACGGAGAGAGACCCTCCACTTT
d_call: NA
clone_size: few
v_call: TRBV5-6
j_call: TRBJ1-6

cdr3_aa: CASSLEGSRNEQFF
cdr3_nt: TGCGCCAGCAGCTTGGAAGGGAGCCGTAATGAGCAGTTCTTC
d_call: NA
clone_size: many
v_call: TRBV5-1
j_call: TRBJ2-1

cdr3_aa: CASSPVFAGEGYEQFF
cdr3_nt: TGTGCCAGCTCACCCGTCTTTGCGGGAGAGGGCTATGAGCAGTTCTTC
d_call: TRBD2
clone_size: many
v_call: TRBV18
j_call: TRBJ2-1

cdr3_aa: CASSEAGLGDQPQHF
cdr3_nt: TGTGCCAGCAGTGAAGCCGGACTCGGGGATCAGCCCCAGCATTTT
d_call: NA
clone_size: NA
v_call: TRBV2
j_call: TRBJ1-5

cdr3_aa: CASSEAGSGVETQYF
cdr3_nt: TGTGCCAGCAGTGAAGCAGGGAGCGGGGTGGAGACCCAGTACTTC
d_call: TRBD2
clone_size: NA
v_call: TRBV2
j_call: TRBJ2-5

cdr3_aa: CSAIIGTSSYEQYF
cdr3_nt: TGCAGTGCTATTATAGGTACCAGCTCCTACGAGCAGTACTTC
d_call: NA
clone_size: many
v_call: TRBV20-1
j_call: TRBJ2-7

cdr3_aa: CASSVQGDNSPLHF
cdr3_nt: TGTGCCAGCAGCGTACAGGGGGATAATTCACCCCTCCACTTT
d_call: TRBD1
clone_size: NA
v_call: TRBV9
j_call: TRBJ1-6

cdr3_aa: CASSPGSNTGELFF
cdr3_nt: TGTGCCAGCAGTCCCGGTTCCAACACCGGGGAGCTGTTTTTT
d_call: NA
clone_size: few
v_call: TRBV27
j_call: TRBJ2-2

cdr3_aa: CASSPGLSLNQPQHF
cdr3_nt: TGTGCCAGCAGTCCGGGTCTGTCTCTAAATCAGCCCCAGCATTTT
d_call: NA
clone_size: many
v_call: TRBV3-1
j_call: TRBJ1-5

cdr3_aa: CASSPLDRGRETQYF
cdr3_nt: TGCGCCAGCAGCCCCTTGGATCGGGGCCGGGAGACCCAGTACTTC
d_call: NA
clone_size: few
v_call: TRBV4-1
j_call: TRBJ2-5

cdr3_aa: CASSFGASGRRGETQYF
cdr3_nt: TGTGCCAGCAGCTTTGGGGCTAGCGGGAGAAGGGGAGAGACCCAGTACTTC
d_call: TRBD2
clone_size: many
v_call: TRBV11-2
j_call: TRBJ2-5

cdr3_aa: CATSLDEQFF
cdr3_nt: TGTGCCACCAGTCTTGATGAGCAGTTCTTC
d_call: NA
clone_size: few
v_call: TRBV15
j_call: TRBJ2-1

cdr3_aa: CSASLASGVSEQFF
cdr3_nt: TGCAGTGCTTCCTTGGCTAGCGGAGTCAGTGAGCAGTTCTTC
d_call: TRBD2
clone_size: NA
v_call: TRBV20-1
j_call: TRBJ2-1

cdr3_aa: CASSLEGMGPSGETQYF
cdr3_nt: TGCGCCAGCAGCTTGGAAGGAATGGGGCCTAGCGGTGAGACCCAGTACTTC
d_call: TRBD2
clone_size: NA
v_call: TRBV5-1
j_call: TRBJ2-5

cdr3_aa: CASSGRGETQYF
cdr3_nt: TGTGCCAGCAGTGGGCGGGGGGAGACCCAGTACTTC
d_call: TRBD2
clone_size: NA
v_call: TRBV6-1
j_call: TRBJ2-5

cdr3_aa: CASSSGHLGGDTQYF
cdr3_nt: TGTGCCAGCAGCTCGGGACACCTCGGGGGAGATACGCAGTATTTT
d_call: NA
clone_size: many
v_call: TRBV7-3
j_call: TRBJ2-3

cdr3_aa: CASSLSSRGFDQPQHF
cdr3_nt: TGCGCCAGCAGCTTGTCTAGCAGGGGGTTCGATCAGCCCCAGCATTTT
d_call: TRBD1
clone_size: few
v_call: TRBV5-1
j_call: TRBJ1-5

cdr3_aa: CSASGGLNEKLFF
cdr3_nt: TGCAGTGCCTCAGGGGGCCTTAATGAAAAACTGTTTTTT
d_call: TRBD1
clone_size: NA
v_call: TRBV20-1
j_call: TRBJ1-4

cdr3_aa: CASSEWGNEQFF
cdr3_nt: TGTGCCAGCAGTGAATGGGGCAATGAGCAGTTCTTC
d_call: NA
clone_size: NA
v_call: TRBV7-2
j_call: TRBJ2-1

cdr3_aa: CASSPHGPGNSNQPQHF
cdr3_nt: TGTGCCAGCAGTCCCCACGGTCCGGGAAATAGCAATCAGCCCCAGCATTTT
d_call: NA
clone_size: NA
v_call: TRBV27
j_call: TRBJ1-5

cdr3_aa: CASSLRSGLSTEAFF
cdr3_nt: TGTGCCAGCAGCTTACGTTCAGGACTGAGCACTGAAGCTTTCTTT
d_call: NA
clone_size: many
v_call: TRBV11-3
j_call: TRBJ1-1

cdr3_aa: CATNRIDSSNQPQHF
cdr3_nt: TGTGCCACGAACCGTATAGATTCGAGCAATCAGCCCCAGCATTTT
d_call: NA
clone_size: few
v_call: TRBV7-9
j_call: TRBJ1-5

cdr3_aa: CASSPRQGGYEQYF
cdr3_nt: TGTGCCAGCAGCCCACGACAGGGAGGTTACGAGCAGTACTTC
d_call: NA
clone_size: many
v_call: TRBV7-9
j_call: TRBJ2-7

cdr3_aa: CASSADRGYEQYF
cdr3_nt: TGTGCCAGCAGCGCCGACAGGGGATACGAGCAGTACTTC
d_call: TRBD1
clone_size: few
v_call: TRBV9
j_call: TRBJ2-7

cdr3_aa: CASSYPGQGDYEQYF
cdr3_nt: TGTGCCAGCAGCTATCCGGGACAGGGGGACTACGAGCAGTACTTC
d_call: TRBD1
clone_size: many
v_call: TRBV11-2
j_call: TRBJ2-7

cdr3_aa: CASKREMRYNEQFF
cdr3_nt: TGTGCCAGCAAGCGGGAGATGCGATACAATGAGCAGTTCTTC
d_call: TRBD2
clone_size: many
v_call: TRBV27
j_call: TRBJ2-1

cdr3_aa: CASSPGNNEQFF
cdr3_nt: TGTGCCAGCAGCCCCGGGAACAATGAGCAGTTCTTC
d_call: NA
clone_size: many
v_call: TRBV12-3/TRBV12-4
j_call: TRBJ2-1

cdr3_aa: CSARGDGTEAFF
cdr3_nt: TGCAGTGCTAGGGGAGATGGAACTGAAGCTTTCTTT
d_call: NA
clone_size: NA
v_call: TRBV20-1
j_call: TRBJ1-1

cdr3_aa: CASSLANPGLAGHTDTQYF
cdr3_nt: TGTGCCAGCAGTTTAGCGAATCCGGGACTAGCGGGACACACAGATACGCAGTATTTT
d_call: TRBD2
clone_size: NA
v_call: TRBV27
j_call: TRBJ2-3

cdr3_aa: CASSTGINQPQHF
cdr3_nt: TGTGCCAGCAGTACAGGGATAAATCAGCCCCAGCATTTT
d_call: NA
clone_size: many
v_call: TRBV12-3/TRBV12-4
j_call: TRBJ1-5

cdr3_aa: CASSPRGRNQNIQYF
cdr3_nt: TGTGCCAGCAGCCCAAGAGGCAGAAACCAAAACATTCAGTACTTC
d_call: NA
clone_size: NA
v_call: TRBV7-9
j_call: TRBJ2-4

cdr3_aa: CSVEQGTNIQYF
cdr3_nt: TGCAGCGTAGAACAGGGGACAAACATTCAGTACTTC
d_call: TRBD1
clone_size: few
v_call: TRBV29-1
j_call: TRBJ2-4

cdr3_aa: CASSLGGTHNQPQHF
cdr3_nt: TGTGCCAGCAGCTTAGGAGGAACGCACAATCAGCCCCAGCATTTT
d_call: NA
clone_size: many
v_call: TRBV11-2
j_call: TRBJ1-5

cdr3_aa: CAISDRANTDTQYF
cdr3_nt: TGTGCCATCAGTGACAGGGCGAACACAGATACGCAGTATTTT
d_call: NA
clone_size: medium-sized
v_call: TRBV10-3
j_call: TRBJ2-3